Each of the 6 T cell receptor beta chains below was sequenced from the same sample in a study of blood T cell repertoires in COVID-19. Assay used: immunoSEQ multiplex PCR; TCRdb lists only in-frame clones, some missing. The sample yields around 270,000 clones, approximately 85% seen once. Sequencing was performed on peripheral blood. The receptors were gathered from a human donor with COVID-19, enrolled during active disease. The donor label of this sample is uncertain.

CDR3 region: CASSLSSQPQHF. Here the CDR3 DNA reads TGTGCCAGCAGCTTATCCTCTCAGCCCCAGCATTTT. The chain is built from TRBV7-9 and TRBJ1-5, with no clear D. Germline CDR1 reads SEHNR; CDR2 reads FQNEAQ (reference sequence). Trimming took 2 bases from V and 6 from J, leaving 5 bases between them. CDR3 length: 12 residues.

This chain connects TRBV20-1 to TRBJ1-2; D remains ambiguous. The V and J ends lost 1 base and 4 bases respectively, with 4 bases between them. CDR3 length: 11 residues. Per the germline V gene, CDR1 is DFQATT and CDR2 is SNEGSKA (reference sequence). The CDR3 sequence is CSARVSYGYTF. For the CDR3, the DNA is TGCAGTGCTAGAGTTAGCTATGGCTACACCTTC.

The count of this clone is one. The chain recombines TRBV6-2 or TRBV6-3 with TRBJ2-1, with TRBD2 matching over 7 bases. Germline-derived CDR1 and CDR2 are MNHEY and SVGEGT. J lost 11 bases, V lost 6 bases, and 10 bases had no gene match. The CDR3 has 13 amino acids. CDR3 nucleotide sequence: TGTGCCAGCAGCGACCCGGGACTACCTAAGCAGTTCTTC. It translates to CASSDPGLPKQFF.

V gene TRBV27 combines with J gene TRBJ2-6; possible D gene TRBD2, 5 bases. V dropped 4 bases and J dropped 0 bases, with 10 bases sitting between them. The CDR3 spans 16 residues. Germline CDR1 reads MNHEY; CDR2 reads SMNVEV (reference sequence). CDR3 nucleotide sequence: TGTGCCAGCAGTTCCCAGCGGACCTCTGGGGCCAACGTCCTGACTTTC. It yields the protein CASSSQRTSGANVLTF.

The rearrangement links TRBV18 to TRBJ1-4; 9 positions agree with TRBD1. CDR1 KGHSH and CDR2 LQKENI come from the germline V gene. J gave up 9 bases and V 4 bases, and 6 bases lay outside the gene matches. The CDR3 loop spans 14 amino acids. The chain's CDR3 is CASSRQGEVKKLFF. Here the CDR3 DNA reads TGTGCCAGCTCACGACAGGGGGAGGTGAAAAAACTGTTTTTT.

The chain has TRBV5-6 and TRBJ1-2; 7 positions agree with TRBD1. This CDR3 has 14 amino acids. Germline-derived CDR1 and CDR2 are SGHDT and YYEEEE. Trimming removed 0 bases from V and 7 bases from J; junction bases left unmatched: 6. This chain's CDR3 is CASSLADRKGGYTF. The DNA for the CDR3 is TGTGCCAGCAGCTTGGCGGACAGGAAGGGTGGCTACACCTTC.